This entry lists 20 T cell receptor beta chains sequenced from one sample in a study of T cells after yellow fever vaccination. TCRdb recomputed calls from the 5' RACE reads with MiXCR, one row per CDR3 protein. The sample carries 300,000 to 350,000 distinct CDR3 sequences, under 5% recorded once. Sample: PBMCs, taken 5 days after the yellow fever booster vaccination. These receptors originate from a man between 18 and 35 years old who received the YFV17D yellow fever vaccine.

This clonotype was seen at least ten times. The V and J genes are TRBV5-1 and TRBJ2-1; TRBD2 matches at 7 bases. This CDR3 contains 15 residues. The V segment lost 0 bases and the J segment 2 bases; nucleotides outside the gene matches: 2. Germline values: CDR1 SGHRS, CDR2 YFSETQ. The CDR3 protein is CASSLASGAYNEQFF. DNA of the CDR3: TGCGCCAGCAGCTTGGCTAGCGGAGCCTACAATGAGCAGTTCTTC.

This clonotype was found many times. The CDR3 sequence is CASSLAGYEQFF. The CDR3 DNA follows: TGTGCCAGCAGCTTGGCGGGTTATGAGCAGTTCTTC. This chain joins TRBV11-2 and TRBJ2-1; the D gene is possibly TRBD2 (5 bases). With 3 bases removed from V and 8 bases from J, the gap between germline ends came to 8 bases. Germline CDR1 SGHAT, CDR2 FQNNGV. The CDR3 runs to 12 residues.

The CDR3 spells CASSFNPGGETQYF. The CDR3 region has the DNA TGTGCCAGCAGCTTTAATCCAGGGGGGGAGACCCAGTACTTC. The chain joins TRBV7-6 to TRBJ2-5, with D possibly matching TRBD1 (7 bases). The ends were cut back, 3 bases at V and 5 bases at J, with 13 bases in the middle. The germline CDR1 and CDR2 sequences are SGHVS and FNYEAQ. The CDR3 is made up of 14 amino acids.

This clonotype occurred many times. The CDR3 sequence: CASSFSGGAIWEQFF. CDR3 DNA: TGTGCCAGCAGCTTTAGCGGGGGGGCCATCTGGGAGCAGTTCTTC. The V gene is TRBV7-9, the J gene TRBJ2-1, with 11 bases fitting TRBD2. The junction had 8 bases not matched to a gene; V was cut back by 3 bases and J by 10 bases. The CDR3 sequence is 15 residues long. Germline lookup yields CDR1 SEHNR and CDR2 FQNEAQ (reference sequence).

The CDR3 sequence: CASSQERSGAGETQYF. The CDR3 coding sequence is TGCGCCAGCAGCCAAGAACGGTCGGGGGCGGGGGAGACCCAGTACTTC. V usage is TRBV4-3 and J usage is TRBJ2-5; D possibly uses TRBD1 or TRBD2 (6 bases each). Trimming removed 0 bases from V and 5 bases from J, with 16 bases in between. CDR1 is LGHNA, CDR2 YSLEER, per germline. The CDR3 has 16 amino acids.

This clonotype showed up just a few times. The chain couples TRBV7-2 to TRBJ1-6; D might be TRBD1 (6 bases). CDR1 SGHTA and CDR2 FQGNSA come from the germline V gene. This CDR3 has 15 residues. Trimming removed 2 bases at V and 7 bases at J, with 12 bases between. The CDR3 reads CASSLNRVKNSPLHF. In nucleotides, the CDR3 is TGTGCCAGCAGCTTAAACAGGGTGAAAAATTCACCCCTCCACTTT.

This clonotype was recorded at least ten times. The chain employs TRBV12-3 or TRBV12-4 and TRBJ2-5, with no clear D. CDR3 length: 11 residues. Trimming took 3 bases from V and 4 from J, leaving 3 bases between them. The CDR3 DNA is TGTGCCAGCAGTTTCTCAGAGACCCAGTACTTC. The encoded protein is CASSFSETQYF.

V gene TRBV29-1 combines with J gene TRBJ2-2; 9 bases align to TRBD2. The CDR3 loop spans 14 amino acids. The junction had 4 bases not matched to a gene; V was cut back by 0 bases and J by 8 bases. Germline V gene lookup returns CDR1 SQVTM and CDR2 ANQGSEA. Written as DNA, the CDR3 is TGCAGCGTTGAAGAAGAACTAGCGGGTGGGGAGCTGTTTTTT. It is translated as CSVEEELAGGELFF.

This clonotype was picked up many times. The chain joins TRBV7-6 to TRBJ1-4; TRBD1 matches 8 bases. The CDR3 has 15 residues. CDR1 and CDR2 (germline): SGHVS, FNYEAQ. Trimming cost V 5 bases and J 8 bases; bases outside gene matches: 10. The CDR3 here is CASSGTTGAREKLFF. The DNA for the CDR3 is TGTGCCAGCAGCGGGACGACAGGGGCGCGAGAAAAACTGTTTTTT.

CDR3 residues: CASSLIGQGQAGETQYF. The CDR3 DNA reads as TGTGCCAGCAGCTTAATAGGACAGGGGCAAGCAGGAGAGACCCAGTACTTC. The chain joins TRBV7-9 to TRBJ2-5; 9 bases map to TRBD1. This CDR3 spans 17 amino acids. Losses at the gene ends were 2 bases for V and 4 bases for J; bases not matched to a gene: 11. CDR1 is SEHNR, CDR2 FQNEAQ, per germline (reference sequence).

This clonotype has at least ten counts. V is TRBV12-3 or TRBV12-4 and J is TRBJ1-1; D possibly corresponds to TRBD1 (6 bases). This CDR3 region has 15 residues. V lost 6 bases to trimming and J lost 0 bases, with 14 bases between them. The CDR3: CASREKGGMNTEAFF. The CDR3 nucleotides are TGTGCCAGCAGGGAAAAGGGGGGTATGAACACTGAAGCTTTCTTT.

V is TRBV3-1 and J is TRBJ2-5; 10 bases match TRBD1. The CDR3 is made up of 13 amino acids. Germline CDR1 is LGHDT and CDR2 is YNNKEL (reference sequence). Trimming at V came to 8 bases and at J to 0 bases, leaving 0 bases not matched to a gene. Written as DNA, the CDR3 is TGTGCCAGCGACAGGGGGCACCAAGAGACCCAGTACTTC. As protein: CASDRGHQETQYF.

This rearrangement joins TRBV7-6 to TRBJ1-6; D gene ambiguous. This CDR3 is built from 15 residues. Trimming stripped 2 bases from V and 5 bases from J, with 10 bases between. Germline CDR1 is SGHVS and CDR2 is FNYEAQ. The DNA of the CDR3 is TGTGCCAGCAGCTTAAGCACAGTGAATAATTCACCCCTCCACTTT. Residues: CASSLSTVNNSPLHF.

This clonotype was seen more than once but under ten times. This rearrangement joins TRBV2 to TRBJ2-3; weak D call: TRBD1 (5 bases). Trimming took off 8 bases at V and 2 bases at J, with 11 bases between the two ends. This CDR3 is 13 amino acids long. Germline CDR1 SNHLY, CDR2 FYNNEI. CDR3 bases: TGTGCCAGCCTGCGACAGAACACAGATACGCAGTATTTT. Its protein is CASLRQNTDTQYF. Drawing the rest from reference TRBV2 and TRBJ2-3, the complete variable domain is EPEVTQTPSHQVTQMGQEVILRCVPISNHLYFYWYRQILGQKVEFLVSFYNNEISEKSEIFDDQFSVERPDGSNFTLKIRSTKLEDSAMYFCASLRQNTDTQYFGPGTRLTVL.

The genes are TRBV28 and TRBJ2-7, with D maybe TRBD2 (8 bases). V dropped 5 bases and J dropped 6 bases, with 17 bases sitting between them. The CDR3 runs to 14 residues. Per the germline V gene, CDR1 is MDHEN and CDR2 is SYDVKM. CDR3 nucleotides: TGTGCCAGCAGTCCACCGGGAGGGGGCGGCGAGCAGTACTTC. Translation gives CASSPPGGGGEQYF.

This clonotype was recorded many times. This chain connects TRBV9 to TRBJ2-3, with TRBD2 identical over 8 bases. Unmatched junction bases numbered 7, after V lost 2 bases and J lost 5 bases. This CDR3 spans 15 amino acids. From germline, CDR1 is SGDLS and CDR2 YYNGEE. CDR3 in DNA: TGTGCCAGCAGCGTGAGAGCGGGGGTTGTAGATACGCAGTATTTT. Protein product: CASSVRAGVVDTQYF.

This clonotype turned up a few times. J is TRBJ2-3 and V is TRBV7-9; 11 bases match TRBD2. The CDR3 spans 14 residues. The V gene end was trimmed by 10 bases and the J gene end by 2 bases; junction bases not matched to a gene: 5. Germline CDR1 is SEHNR and CDR2 is FQNEAQ (reference sequence). The CDR3 bases are TGTGCCACCAAACTAGCGGGGGACACAGATACGCAGTATTTT. Residues: CATKLAGDTDTQYF.

In this sample, this clonotype turned up many times. The J gene is TRBJ1-1, the V gene TRBV6-5; 7 nucleotides line up with TRBD1. The V and J ends lost 5 bases and 3 bases, in that order; junction bases with no gene match: 15. CDR3 length: 17 amino acids. Germline V lookup: CDR1 MNHEY, CDR2 SVGAGI. CDR3 bases: TGTGCCAGCAGTCTCGGTGCCCCGGGACAGAAGCACACTGAAGCTTTCTTT. It yields the protein CASSLGAPGQKHTEAFF.

This clonotype has at least ten counts. This chain connects TRBV5-1 to TRBJ2-1; 13 nucleotides agree with TRBD2. The CDR3 is 15 amino acids. In germline, CDR1 is SGHRS, CDR2 YFSETQ. Trimming removed 2 bases from V and 7 bases from J; junction bases left unmatched: 3. CDR3 nucleotide sequence: TGCGCCAGCAGCTTAGGGACTAGCGGGGTGAATGAGCAGTTCTTC. This codes for CASSLGTSGVNEQFF.

This clonotype was recorded at least ten times. The chain employs TRBV12-3 or TRBV12-4 and TRBJ2-5; unclear D gene. The CDR3 has 13 residues. V was trimmed by 5 bases and J by 5 bases, leaving 12 bases between them. Here the CDR3 DNA reads TGTGCCAGCAGTACAATAGATTCGGAGACCCAGTACTTC. Amino acids: CASSTIDSETQYF.